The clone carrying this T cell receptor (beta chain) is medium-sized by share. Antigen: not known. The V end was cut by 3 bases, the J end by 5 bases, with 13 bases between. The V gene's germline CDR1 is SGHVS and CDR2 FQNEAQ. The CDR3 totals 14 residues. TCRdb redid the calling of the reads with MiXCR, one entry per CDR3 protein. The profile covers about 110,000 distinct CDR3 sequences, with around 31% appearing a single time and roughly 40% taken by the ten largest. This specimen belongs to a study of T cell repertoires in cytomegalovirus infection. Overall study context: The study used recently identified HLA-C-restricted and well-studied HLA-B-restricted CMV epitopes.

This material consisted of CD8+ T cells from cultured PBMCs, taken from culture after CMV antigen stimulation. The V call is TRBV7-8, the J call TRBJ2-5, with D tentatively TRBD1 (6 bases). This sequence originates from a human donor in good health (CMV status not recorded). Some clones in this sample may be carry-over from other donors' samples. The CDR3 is CASSFGTGQETQYF. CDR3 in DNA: TGTGCCAGCAGCTTCGGTACAGGGCAGGAGACCCAGTACTTC.